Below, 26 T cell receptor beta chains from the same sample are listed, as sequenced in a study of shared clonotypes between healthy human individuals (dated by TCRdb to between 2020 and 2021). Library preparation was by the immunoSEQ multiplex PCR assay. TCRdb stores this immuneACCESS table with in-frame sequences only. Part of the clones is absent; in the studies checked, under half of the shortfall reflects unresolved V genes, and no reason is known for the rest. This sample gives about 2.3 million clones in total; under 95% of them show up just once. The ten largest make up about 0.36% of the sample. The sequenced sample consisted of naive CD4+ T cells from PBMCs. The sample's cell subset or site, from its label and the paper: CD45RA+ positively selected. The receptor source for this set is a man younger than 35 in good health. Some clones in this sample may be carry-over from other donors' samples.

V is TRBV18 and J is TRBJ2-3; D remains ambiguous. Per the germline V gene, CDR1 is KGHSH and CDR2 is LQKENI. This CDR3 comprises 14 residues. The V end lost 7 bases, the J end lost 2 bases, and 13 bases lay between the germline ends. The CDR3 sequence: CASFTSVDTDTQYF. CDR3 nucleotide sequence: TGTGCCAGCTTCACGTCTGTGGACACAGATACGCAGTATTTT.

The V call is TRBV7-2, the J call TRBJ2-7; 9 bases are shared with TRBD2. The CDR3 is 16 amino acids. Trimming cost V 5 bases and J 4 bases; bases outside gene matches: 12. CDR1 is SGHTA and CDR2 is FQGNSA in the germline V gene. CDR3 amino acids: CASSKSAGGPMYEQYF. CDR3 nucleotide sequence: TGTGCCAGCAGCAAAAGCGCGGGAGGGCCAATGTACGAGCAGTACTTC.

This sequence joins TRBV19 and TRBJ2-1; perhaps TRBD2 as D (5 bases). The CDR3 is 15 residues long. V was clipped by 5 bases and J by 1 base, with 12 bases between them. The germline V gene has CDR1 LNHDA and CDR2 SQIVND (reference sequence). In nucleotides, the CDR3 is TGTGCCAGTAGTCCTACTAGATCATCCTACAATGAGCAGTTCTTC. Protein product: CASSPTRSSYNEQFF. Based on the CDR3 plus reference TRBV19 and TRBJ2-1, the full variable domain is DGGITQSPKYLFRKEGQNVTLSCEQNLNHDAMYWYRQDPGQGLRLIYYSQIVNDFQKGDIAEGYSVSREKKESFPLTVTSAQKNPTAFYLCASSPTRSSYNEQFFGPGTRLTVL.

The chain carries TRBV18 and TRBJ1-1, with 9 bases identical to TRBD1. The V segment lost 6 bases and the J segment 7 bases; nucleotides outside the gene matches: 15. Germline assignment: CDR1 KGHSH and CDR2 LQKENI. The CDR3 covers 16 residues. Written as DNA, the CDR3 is TGTGCCAGCTCCCCGGGGACAGGGAGCCTTTCGGGTGAAGCTTTCTTT. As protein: CASSPGTGSLSGEAFF.

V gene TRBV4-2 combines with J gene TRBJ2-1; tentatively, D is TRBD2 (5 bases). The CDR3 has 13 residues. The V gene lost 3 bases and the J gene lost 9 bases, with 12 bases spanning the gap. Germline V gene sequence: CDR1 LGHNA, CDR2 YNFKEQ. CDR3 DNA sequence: TGTGCCAGCAGCCAGGGCCCCGGAGGTGAGCAGTTCTTC. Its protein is CASSQGPGGEQFF.

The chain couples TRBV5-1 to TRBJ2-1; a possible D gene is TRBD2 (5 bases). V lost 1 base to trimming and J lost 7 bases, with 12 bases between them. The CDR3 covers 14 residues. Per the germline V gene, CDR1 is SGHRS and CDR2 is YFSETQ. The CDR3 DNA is TGCGCCAGCAGCTTGATGGGTACGGGGAATGAGCAGTTCTTC. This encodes CASSLMGTGNEQFF.

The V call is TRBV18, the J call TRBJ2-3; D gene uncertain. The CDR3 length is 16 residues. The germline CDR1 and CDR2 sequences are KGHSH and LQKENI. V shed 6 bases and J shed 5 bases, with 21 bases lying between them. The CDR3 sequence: CASSLTTHASGDTQYF. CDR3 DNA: TGTGCCAGCTCCCTAACCACTCACGCGTCGGGAGATACGCAGTATTTT.

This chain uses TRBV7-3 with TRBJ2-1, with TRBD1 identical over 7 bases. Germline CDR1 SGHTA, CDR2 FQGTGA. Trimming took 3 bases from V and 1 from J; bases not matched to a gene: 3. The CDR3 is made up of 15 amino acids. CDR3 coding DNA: TGTGCCAGCAGCTTTACAGGGGAGTCCTACAATGAGCAGTTCTTC. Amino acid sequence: CASSFTGESYNEQFF.

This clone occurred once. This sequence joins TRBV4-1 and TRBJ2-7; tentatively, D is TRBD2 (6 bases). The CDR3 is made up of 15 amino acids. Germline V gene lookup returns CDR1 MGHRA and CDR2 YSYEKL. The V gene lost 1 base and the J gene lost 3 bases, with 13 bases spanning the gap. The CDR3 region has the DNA TGCGCCAGCAGCCAAGTGGACCAGGAGGGCTACGAGCAGTACTTC. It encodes CASSQVDQEGYEQYF.

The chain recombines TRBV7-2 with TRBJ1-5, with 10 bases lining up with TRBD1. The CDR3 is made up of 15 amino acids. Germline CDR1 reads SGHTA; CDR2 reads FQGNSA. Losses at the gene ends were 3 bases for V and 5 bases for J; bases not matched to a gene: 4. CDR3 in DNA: TGTGCCAGCAGCTTCGCCGGGACAGGGGATCAGCCCCAGCATTTT. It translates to CASSFAGTGDQPQHF.

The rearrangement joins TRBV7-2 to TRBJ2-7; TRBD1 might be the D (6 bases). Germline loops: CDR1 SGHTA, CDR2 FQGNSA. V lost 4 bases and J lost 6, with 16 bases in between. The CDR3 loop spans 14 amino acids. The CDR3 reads CASSSPGLGAEQYF. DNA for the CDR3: TGTGCCAGCAGCTCACCCGGGTTGGGGGCCGAGCAGTACTTC.

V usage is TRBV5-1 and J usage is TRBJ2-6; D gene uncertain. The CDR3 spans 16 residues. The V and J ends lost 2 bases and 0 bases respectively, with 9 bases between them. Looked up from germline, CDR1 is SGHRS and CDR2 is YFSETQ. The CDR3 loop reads CASSFLDGSGANVLTF. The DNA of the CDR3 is TGCGCCAGCAGCTTTTTGGATGGCTCTGGGGCCAACGTCCTGACTTTC.

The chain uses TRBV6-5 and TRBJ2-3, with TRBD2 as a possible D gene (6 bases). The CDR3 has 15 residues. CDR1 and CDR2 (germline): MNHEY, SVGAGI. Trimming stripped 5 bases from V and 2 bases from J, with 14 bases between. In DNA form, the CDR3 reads TGTGCCAGCAGTCCCGTCGGGAGAAACACAGATACGCAGTATTTT. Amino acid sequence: CASSPVGRNTDTQYF.

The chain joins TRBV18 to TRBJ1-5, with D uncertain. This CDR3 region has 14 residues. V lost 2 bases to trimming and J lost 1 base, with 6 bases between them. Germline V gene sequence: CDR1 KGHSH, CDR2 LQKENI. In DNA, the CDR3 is TGTGCCAGCTCACCAAGTACCAGCAATCAGCCCCAGCATTTT. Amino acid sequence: CASSPSTSNQPQHF.

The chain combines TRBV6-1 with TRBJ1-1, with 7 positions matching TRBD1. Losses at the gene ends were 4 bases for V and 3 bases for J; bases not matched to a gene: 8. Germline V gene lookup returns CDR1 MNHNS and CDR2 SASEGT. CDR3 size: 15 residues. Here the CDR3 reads CASSVRAGGYTEAFF. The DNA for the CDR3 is TGTGCCAGCAGTGTGCGGGCAGGGGGATACACTGAAGCTTTCTTT.

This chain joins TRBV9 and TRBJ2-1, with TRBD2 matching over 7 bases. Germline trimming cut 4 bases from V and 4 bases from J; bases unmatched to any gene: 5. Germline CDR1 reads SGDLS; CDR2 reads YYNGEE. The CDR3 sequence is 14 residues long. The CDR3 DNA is TGTGCCAGCAGCTTATATAGCGGGTACAATGAGCAGTTCTTC. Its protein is CASSLYSGYNEQFF.

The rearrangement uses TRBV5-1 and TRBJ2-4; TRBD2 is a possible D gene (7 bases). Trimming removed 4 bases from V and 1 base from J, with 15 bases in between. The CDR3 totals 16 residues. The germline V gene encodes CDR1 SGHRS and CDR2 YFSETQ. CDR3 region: CASSLGLGGAKNIQYF. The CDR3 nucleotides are TGCGCCAGCAGCCTCGGACTAGGGGGTGCCAAAAACATTCAGTACTTC.

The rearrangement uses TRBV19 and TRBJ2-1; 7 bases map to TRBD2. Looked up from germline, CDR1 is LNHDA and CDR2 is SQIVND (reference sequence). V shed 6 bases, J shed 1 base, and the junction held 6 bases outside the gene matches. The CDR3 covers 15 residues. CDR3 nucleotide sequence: TGTGCCAGTAGGCTGGGACTACAATCCTACAATGAGCAGTTCTTC. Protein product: CASRLGLQSYNEQFF.

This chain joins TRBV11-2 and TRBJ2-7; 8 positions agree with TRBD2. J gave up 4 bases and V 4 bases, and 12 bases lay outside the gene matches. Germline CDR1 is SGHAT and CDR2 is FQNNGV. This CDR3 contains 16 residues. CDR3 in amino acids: CASSSHLLAGQYEQYF. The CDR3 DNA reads TGTGCCAGCAGCTCACACTTGCTAGCGGGCCAATACGAGCAGTACTTC.

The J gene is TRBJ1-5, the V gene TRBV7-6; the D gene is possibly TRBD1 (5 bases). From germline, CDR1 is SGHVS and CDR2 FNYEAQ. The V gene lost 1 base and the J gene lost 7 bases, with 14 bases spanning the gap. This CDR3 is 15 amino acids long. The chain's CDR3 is CASSLVSQGEQPQHF. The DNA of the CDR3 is TGTGCCAGCAGCTTAGTCTCGCAGGGAGAACAGCCCCAGCATTTT.

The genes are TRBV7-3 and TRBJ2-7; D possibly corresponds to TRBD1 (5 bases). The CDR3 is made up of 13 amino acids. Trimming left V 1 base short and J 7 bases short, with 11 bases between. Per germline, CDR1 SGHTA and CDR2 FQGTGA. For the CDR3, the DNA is TGTGCCAGCAGCTTAAACCATGGGGCTGAGCAGTACTTC. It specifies CASSLNHGAEQYF.

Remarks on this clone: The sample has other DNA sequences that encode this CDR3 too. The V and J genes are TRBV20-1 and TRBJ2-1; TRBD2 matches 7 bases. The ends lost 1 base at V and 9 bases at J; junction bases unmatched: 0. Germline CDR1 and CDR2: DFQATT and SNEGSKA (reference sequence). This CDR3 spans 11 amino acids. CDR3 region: CSARGGGEQFF. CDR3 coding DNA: TGCAGTGCTAGAGGGGGGGGTGAGCAGTTCTTC.

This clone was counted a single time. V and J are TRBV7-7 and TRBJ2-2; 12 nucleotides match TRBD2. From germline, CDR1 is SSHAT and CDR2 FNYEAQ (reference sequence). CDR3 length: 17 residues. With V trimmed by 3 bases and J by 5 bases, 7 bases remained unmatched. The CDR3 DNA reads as TGTGCCAGCAGCTTGGCGACTAGCGGGAGAAATACCGGGGAGCTGTTTTTT. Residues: CASSLATSGRNTGELFF.

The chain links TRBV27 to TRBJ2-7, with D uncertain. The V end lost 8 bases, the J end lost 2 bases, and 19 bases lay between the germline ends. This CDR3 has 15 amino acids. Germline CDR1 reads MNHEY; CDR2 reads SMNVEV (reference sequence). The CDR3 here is CASGTPQSKAYEQYF. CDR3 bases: TGTGCCAGCGGAACTCCCCAGAGTAAGGCCTACGAGCAGTACTTC.

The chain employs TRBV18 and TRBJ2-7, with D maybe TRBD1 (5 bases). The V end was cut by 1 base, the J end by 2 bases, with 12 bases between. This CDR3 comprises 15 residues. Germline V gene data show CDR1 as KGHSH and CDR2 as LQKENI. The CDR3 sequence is CASSPRSQGTYEQYF. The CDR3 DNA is TGTGCCAGCTCACCACGGTCGCAGGGAACCTACGAGCAGTACTTC.

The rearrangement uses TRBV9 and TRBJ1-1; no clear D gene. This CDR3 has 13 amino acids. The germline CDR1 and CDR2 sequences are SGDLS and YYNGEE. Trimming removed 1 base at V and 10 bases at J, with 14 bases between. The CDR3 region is CASSVIPQGGAFF. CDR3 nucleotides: TGTGCCAGCAGCGTAATCCCCCAAGGTGGAGCTTTCTTT.